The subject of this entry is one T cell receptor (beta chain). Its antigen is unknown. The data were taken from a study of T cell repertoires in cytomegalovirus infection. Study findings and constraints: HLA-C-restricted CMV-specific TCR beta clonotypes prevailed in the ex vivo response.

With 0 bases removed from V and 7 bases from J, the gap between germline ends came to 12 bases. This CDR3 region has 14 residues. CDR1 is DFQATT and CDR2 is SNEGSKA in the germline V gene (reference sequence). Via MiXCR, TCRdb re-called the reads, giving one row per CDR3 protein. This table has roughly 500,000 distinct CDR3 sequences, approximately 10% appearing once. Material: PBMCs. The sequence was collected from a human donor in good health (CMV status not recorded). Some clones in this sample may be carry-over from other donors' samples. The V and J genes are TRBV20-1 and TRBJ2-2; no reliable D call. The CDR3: CSAREWKRRGELFF. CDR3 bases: TGCAGTGCTAGAGAGTGGAAGAGACGCGGGGAGCTGTTTTTT.